This entry describes one TCR beta chain. No antigen is known for it. There are no base qualities to consult, and no much larger clone falls within one base. CDR1 and CDR2 (SGHKS, YYEKEE) derive from the germline V gene (reference sequence). The germline V and J ends show losses of 4 bases and 6 bases respectively, and no gene match explains 9 bases of the junction. From cysteine to phenylalanine, the CDR3 is 15 amino acids long. Solely the CDR3 DNA is kept, with 45 bases framed from the first base. The data were obtained in a study of blood T cell repertoires in COVID-19 (dated by TCRdb to between 2020 and 2021). Looking at the study overall: Samples covering the acute and convalescent phases of COVID-19 were provided by collaborators in the United States, Italy and Spain. The prospective study material was composed of cDNA or gDNA derived from T cells, B-cell-depleted T cells, or PBMCs. Deeply sampled blood TCRbeta repertoires from subjects exposed to, actively infected with, or recovered from COVID-19 were included in the dataset. The repertoires were released in a freely available public database intended as a resource for research on the immune response to SARS-CoV-2. Samples came from the ongoing ImmuneRACE study (first 160 participants) plus 1,254 subjects from 6 global collaborators. A de-identified subject ID, COVID-19 status, age in years and sex were almost always included in the sample metadata. Where available, HLA class I and class II types were taken from metadata supplied by the sample provider and were not determined by assay-based typing. The full study reports these points: Clinical and demographic metadata were provided uncurated, with the amount varying by source and participant.

The immunoSEQ Assay, a bias-controlled multiplex PCR, was used to amplify TCRbeta CDR3 regions from genomic DNA. The authors' analysis ran thus. Nucleated cell counts per sample were estimated from amplification of reference gene primers within the assay. Sequence reads were collapsed and filtered to measure the absolute abundance of every unique TCRbeta CDR3 rearrangement. Productive Simpson clonality was computed per sample as the square root of Simpson's diversity index over productive rearrangements. TCRdb mirrors the immuneACCESS table, restricted to in-frame sequences. Some clones are absent from its copies; in checked studies, under half trace to an unresolved V gene, and the reason for the others is unknown. That table gives V, J and clone size, and the DNA gave D and trimming. This sample gives 150,000 to 200,000 clones in total; roughly 81% of them show up just once. The ten biggest clones cover approximately 9.9% of the sample.

One collaborating source in Seattle enrolled patients during active infection and followed them longitudinally through the course of disease. Whole blood was collected in K2EDTA tubes by collaborating institutions according to the institutions' own protocols. Collaborator samples were shipped for TCRbeta analysis as frozen whole blood, isolated PBMCs, or DNA extracted from either sample type. Recombination connected TRBV5-5 to TRBJ2-1; TRBD1 matches 8 bases in the middle. This TCR derives from a woman aged 40-49 years with COVID-19, enrolled during active disease. The specimen was peripheral blood. The nucleotides are TGTGCCAGCAGCCTGGACAGAGACAGGGGCAATGAGCAGTTCTTC. Its amino acids are CASSLDRDRGNEQFF.